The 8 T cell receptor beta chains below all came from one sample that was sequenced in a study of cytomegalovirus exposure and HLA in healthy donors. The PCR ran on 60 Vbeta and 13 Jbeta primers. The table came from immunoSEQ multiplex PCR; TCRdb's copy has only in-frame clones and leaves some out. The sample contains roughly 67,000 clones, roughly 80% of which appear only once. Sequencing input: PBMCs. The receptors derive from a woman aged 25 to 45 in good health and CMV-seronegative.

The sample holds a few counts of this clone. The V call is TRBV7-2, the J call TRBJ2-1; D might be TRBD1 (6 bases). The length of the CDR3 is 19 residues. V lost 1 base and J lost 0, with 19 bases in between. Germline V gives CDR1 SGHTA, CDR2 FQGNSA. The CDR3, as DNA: TGTGCCAGCAGCTTAGGGGATAACAGGGTCCCAAGCTCCTACAATGAGCAGTTCTTC. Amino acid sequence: CASSLGDNRVPSSYNEQFF.

The CDR3, as DNA: TGCGCCAGCAGAACGCAGGGGGGCACCGGGGAGCTGTTTTTT. Its translation is CASRTQGGTGELFF. The chain links TRBV5-1 to TRBJ2-2; tentative D call: TRBD1 (7 bases). The CDR3 contains 14 residues. Germline V lookup: CDR1 SGHRS, CDR2 YFSETQ. V gave up 5 bases and J gave up 4 bases, with 12 bases separating them. The variable domain in full, with the rest retrieved from reference TRBV5-1 and TRBJ2-2, is KAGVTQTPRYLIKTRGQQVTLSCSPISGHRSVSWYQQTPGQGLQFLFEYFSETQRNKGNFPGRFSGRQFSNSRSEMNVSTLELGDSALYLCASRTQGGTGELFFGEGSRLTVL.

Here the CDR3 reads CASSLAWAAGDFAYEQYF. The CDR3 coding sequence is TGCGCCAGCAGCTTGGCTTGGGCGGCGGGAGATTTCGCCTACGAGCAGTACTTC. The chain couples TRBV5-1 to TRBJ2-7; 7 positions match TRBD2. Trimming at V came to 0 bases and at J to 2 bases, leaving 14 bases not matched to a gene. The CDR3 is 18 amino acids. Germline-derived CDR1 and CDR2 are SGHRS and YFSETQ.

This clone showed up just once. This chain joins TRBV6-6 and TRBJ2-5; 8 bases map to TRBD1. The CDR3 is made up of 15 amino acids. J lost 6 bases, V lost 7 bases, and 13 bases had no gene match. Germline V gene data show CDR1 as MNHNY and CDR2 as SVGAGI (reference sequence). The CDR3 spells CASKAPQGEVKTQYF. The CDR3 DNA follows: TGTGCCAGCAAGGCCCCACAGGGGGAGGTAAAGACCCAGTACTTC.

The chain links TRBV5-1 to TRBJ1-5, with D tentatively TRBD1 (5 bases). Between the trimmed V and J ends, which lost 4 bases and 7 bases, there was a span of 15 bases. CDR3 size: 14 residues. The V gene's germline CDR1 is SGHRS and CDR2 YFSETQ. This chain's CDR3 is CASSPGGVAQPQHF. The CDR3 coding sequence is TGCGCCAGCAGCCCGGGGGGGGTGGCGCAGCCCCAGCATTTT.

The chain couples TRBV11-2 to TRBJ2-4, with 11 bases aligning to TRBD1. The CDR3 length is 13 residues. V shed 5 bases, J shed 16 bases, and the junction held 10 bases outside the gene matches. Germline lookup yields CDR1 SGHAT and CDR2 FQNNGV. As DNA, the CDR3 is TGTGCCAGCAGCCCGAGGACAGGGGGCTGGTTATACTTC. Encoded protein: CASSPRTGGWLYF.

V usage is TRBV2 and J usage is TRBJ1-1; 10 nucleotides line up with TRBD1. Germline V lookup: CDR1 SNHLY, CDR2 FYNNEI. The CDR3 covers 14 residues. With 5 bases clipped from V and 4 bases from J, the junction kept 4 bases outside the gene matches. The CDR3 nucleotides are TGTGCCAGCAGTTTCGGACAGGGGGTCACTGAAGCTTTCTTT. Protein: CASSFGQGVTEAFF. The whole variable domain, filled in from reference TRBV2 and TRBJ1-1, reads EPEVTQTPSHQVTQMGQEVILRCVPISNHLYFYWYRQILGQKVEFLVSFYNNEISEKSEIFDDQFSVERPDGSNFTLKIRSTKLEDSAMYFCASSFGQGVTEAFFGQGTRLTVV.

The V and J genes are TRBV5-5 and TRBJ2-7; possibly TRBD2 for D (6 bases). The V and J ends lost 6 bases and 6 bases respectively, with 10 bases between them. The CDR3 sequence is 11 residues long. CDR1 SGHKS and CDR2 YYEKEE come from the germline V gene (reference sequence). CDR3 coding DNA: TGTGCCAGCATGGGACTGAGCGAGCAGTACTTC. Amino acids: CASMGLSEQYF. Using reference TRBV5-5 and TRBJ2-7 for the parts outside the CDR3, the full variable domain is DAGVTQSPTHLIKTRGQQVTLRCSPISGHKSVSWYQQVLGQGPQFIFQYYEKEERGRGNFPDRFSARQFPNYSSELNVNALLLGDSALYLCASMGLSEQYFGPGTRLTVT.